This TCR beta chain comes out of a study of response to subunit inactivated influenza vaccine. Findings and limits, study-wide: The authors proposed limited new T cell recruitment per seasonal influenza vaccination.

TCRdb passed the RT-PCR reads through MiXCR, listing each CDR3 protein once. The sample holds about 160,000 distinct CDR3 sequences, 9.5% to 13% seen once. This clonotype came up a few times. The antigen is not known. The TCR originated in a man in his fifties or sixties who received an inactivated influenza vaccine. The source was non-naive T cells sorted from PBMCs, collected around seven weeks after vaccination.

The CDR3 protein is CSATGQDLLTEAFF. The CDR3 nucleotides are TGCAGTGCTACGGGACAGGATTTGCTAACTGAAGCTTTCTTT. The V call is TRBV20-1, the J call TRBJ1-1, with TRBD1 matching over 8 bases. V was pared by 4 bases and J by 5 bases, with 9 bases of the junction left unmatched. CDR3 length: 14 residues. The germline gives CDR1 DFQATT, CDR2 SNEGSKA (reference sequence).